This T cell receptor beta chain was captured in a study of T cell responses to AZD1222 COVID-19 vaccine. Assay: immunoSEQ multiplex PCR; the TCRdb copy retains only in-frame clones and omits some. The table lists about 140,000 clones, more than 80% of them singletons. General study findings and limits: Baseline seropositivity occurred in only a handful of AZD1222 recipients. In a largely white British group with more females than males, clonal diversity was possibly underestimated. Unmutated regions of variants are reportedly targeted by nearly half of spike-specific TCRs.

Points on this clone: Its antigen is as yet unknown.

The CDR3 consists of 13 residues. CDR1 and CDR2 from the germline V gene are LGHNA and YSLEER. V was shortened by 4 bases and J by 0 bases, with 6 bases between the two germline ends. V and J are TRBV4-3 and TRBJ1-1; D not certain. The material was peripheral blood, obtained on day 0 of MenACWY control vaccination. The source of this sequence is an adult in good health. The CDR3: CASSRLMNTEAFF. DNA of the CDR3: TGCGCCAGCAGCCGACTTATGAACACTGAAGCTTTCTTT.